Sequencing of this T cell receptor beta chain was carried out in a study of regulatory T cells in long-lasting Graves disease. Germline CDR1 and CDR2: MDHEN and SYDVKM. V gave up 10 bases and J gave up 7 bases; unmatched junction bases: 12. The length of the CDR3 is 13 residues. Documented time point: persistent/refractory GD, antithyroid drugs over 5 years with positive TRAb. Isolated PBMC RNA provided the starting material for the TCR library. Investigators prepared the TCR beta libraries by applying iRepertoire HTBI primers and Arm-PCR of CDR3 regions. TCRdb reanalysed the multiplex PCR reads using MiXCR and keeps one entry per CDR3 protein. The profile shows more than 650,000 distinct CDR3 sequences, 25% to 35% of them singletons.

Sample: peripheral blood mononuclear cells (PBMCs), taken when the disease was refractory, from a patient treated with antithyroid drugs. This TCR derives from a female donor with Graves disease. The genes are TRBV28 and TRBJ1-1; 7 bases line up with TRBD1. CDR3 residues: CANRGWAPLEAFF. The CDR3 DNA sequence: TGTGCCAACAGGGGATGGGCACCCCTTGAAGCTTTCTTT.